The rows below give T cell receptor beta chains drawn from one sample of a study of cytomegalovirus exposure and HLA in healthy donors. TCRdb keeps only in-frame clones here, not all; method: immunoSEQ multiplex PCR. The repertoire holds 150,000 to 200,000 clones, about four fifths seen once, with around 4.7% in the top ten. Sequenced input: PBMCs. Receptor source: a young woman in good health and CMV-seropositive. Each CDR3 is given with its conserved first and last residue. A D gene is named only where the DNA matches it firmly. The size entry is marked missing in some rows and otherwise reads once, few, many or a size class.

size	V	D	J	CDR3	DNA
NA	TRBV19	NA	TRBJ2-1	CASIGFGGPNEQFF	TGTGCCAGTATAGGTTTCGGGGGGCCCAATGAGCAGTTCTTC
NA	TRBV6-5	TRBD1	TRBJ2-1	CASSLQGTYNEQFF	TGTGCCAGCAGTCTACAGGGGACATACAATGAGCAGTTCTTC
NA	TRBV10-2	NA	TRBJ1-5	CASSESQGNQPQHF	TGCGCCAGCAGTGAGTCTCAGGGCAATCAGCCCCAGCATTTT
NA	TRBV7-6	TRBD1	TRBJ1-3	CASSLVGGVTGNTIYF	TGTGCCAGCAGCTTAGTAGGGGGCGTTACTGGAAACACCATATATTTT
NA	TRBV6-1	NA	TRBJ2-7	CASSEALLTAGYEQYF	TGTGCCAGCAGTGAAGCGCTTCTGACAGCCGGGTACGAGCAGTACTTC
NA	TRBV28	TRBD1	TRBJ1-4	CASSRDRGNEKLFF	TGTGCCAGCAGCCGCGACAGGGGTAATGAAAAACTGTTTTTT
NA	TRBV30	TRBD1	TRBJ1-1	CAWSTEQGPSF	TGTGCCTGGAGTACTGAACAGGGGCCCAGTTTT
NA	TRBV4-2	TRBD1	TRBJ1-2	CASSPQQNTGGWGGYTF	TGTGCCAGCAGCCCCCAACAGAATACAGGGGGCTGGGGAGGCTACACCTTC
NA	TRBV5-6	NA	TRBJ2-1	CASSFGQRINEQFF	TGTGCCAGCAGCTTCGGACAGAGGATCAATGAGCAGTTCTTC
NA	TRBV10-2	TRBD2	TRBJ2-3	CASSTNRGVGTDTQYF	TGCGCCAGCAGTACTAACCGGGGGGTGGGCACAGATACGCAGTATTTT
few	TRBV29-1	NA	TRBJ1-4	CSVELREDVEKLFF	TGCAGCGTTGAGTTGAGGGAGGATGTGGAAAAACTGTTTTTT
NA	TRBV4-2	NA	TRBJ1-1	CASSQVEGWEAFF	TGTGCCAGCAGCCAAGTTGAGGGATGGGAAGCTTTCTTT
NA	TRBV10-3	NA	TRBJ2-2	CAPLPGELFF	TGTGCCCCCCTCCCCGGGGAGCTGTTTTTT
NA	TRBV15	TRBD1	TRBJ1-2	CATSSSGTGANYGYTF	TGTGCCACCAGCAGTTCCGGGACAGGGGCTAACTATGGCTACACCTTC
NA	TRBV6-1	NA	TRBJ1-2	CASSEVRGISSYGYTF	TGTGCCAGCAGTGAAGTGAGGGGGATTTCGAGCTATGGCTACACCTTC
NA	TRBV19	NA	TRBJ1-1	CASSFHDRRGQAFF	TGTGCCAGTAGTTTTCACGACAGGAGAGGTCAAGCTTTCTTT
NA	TRBV16	TRBD1	TRBJ1-4	CASSLRPGTGGTTNEKLFF	TGTGCCAGCAGCCTCAGACCAGGGACAGGGGGGACGACTAATGAAAAACTGTTTTTT
NA	TRBV2	TRBD1	TRBJ2-1	CASSEVGQYNEQFF	TGTGCCAGCAGTGAAGTGGGACAGTACAATGAGCAGTTCTTC
NA	TRBV6-5	NA	TRBJ1-1	CASSPNIFLSEAFF	TGTGCCAGCAGCCCGAATATATTCCTGAGTGAAGCTTTCTTT
NA	TRBV28	NA	TRBJ2-4	CASSDTPRRKNSIQYF	TGTGCCAGCAGCGACACGCCCAGGAGGAAAAATAGCATTCAGTACTTC
NA	TRBV2	NA	TRBJ1-1	CASTDTGMNTEAFF	TGTGCCAGCACCGACACGGGAATGAACACTGAAGCTTTCTTT
NA	TRBV4-2	TRBD2	TRBJ2-3	CASSHLNIAGADTQYF	TGTGCCAGCAGCCACCTCAACATTGCGGGGGCAGATACGCAGTATTTT
NA	TRBV6-1	TRBD2	TRBJ2-3	CASSEAVAGGVAPDTQYF	TGTGCCAGCAGTGAAGCGGTTGCGGGAGGAGTGGCCCCAGATACGCAGTATTTT
NA	TRBV4-3	TRBD2	TRBJ2-3	CASSQELAGGPDTQYF	TGCGCCAGCAGCCAAGAATTAGCGGGGGGGCCAGATACGCAGTATTTT
once	TRBV7-8	TRBD2	TRBJ2-1	CASSRFRAGGNNEQFF	TGTGCCAGCAGCCGTTTTCGGGCGGGGGGAAACAATGAGCAGTTCTTC
NA	TRBV4-1	NA	TRBJ2-7	CASSQTVGGSSYEQYF	TGCGCCAGCAGCCAGACAGTAGGCGGAAGCTCCTACGAGCAGTACTTC
NA	TRBV5-1	TRBD1	TRBJ2-1	CASSPGQGADNEQFF	TGCGCCAGCAGCCCGGGACAGGGGGCCGACAATGAGCAGTTCTTC
once	TRBV7-2	TRBD1	TRBJ1-6	CASSPRGGTVNSPLHF	TGTGCCAGCAGCCCCCGGGGGGGGACAGTTAATTCACCCCTCCACTTT
NA	TRBV7-9	NA	TRBJ1-1	CASSLSGATEAFF	TGTGCCAGCAGCTTATCAGGGGCGACTGAAGCTTTCTTT
NA	TRBV13	NA	TRBJ1-3	CASSYRDSSISGNTIYF	TGTGCCAGCAGCTACCGGGACTCCAGTATCTCTGGAAACACCATATATTTT
few	TRBV4-1	TRBD1	TRBJ1-2	CASSQEWGTGYGYTF	TGCGCCAGCAGCCAAGAGTGGGGGACAGGCTATGGCTACACCTTC
NA	TRBV18	NA	TRBJ1-4	CASSPKAGSGEKLFF	TGTGCCAGCTCACCAAAAGCAGGGTCTGGCGAAAAACTGTTTTTT
few	TRBV10-1	TRBD2	TRBJ2-5	CASSPRLAGETQYF	TGCGCCAGCAGTCCTAGACTAGCCGGAGAGACCCAGTACTTC
NA	TRBV6-1	NA	TRBJ1-2	CASSEGRGLTYGYTF	TGTGCCAGCAGTGAAGGAAGGGGACTCACCTATGGCTACACCTTC
once	TRBV2	TRBD1	TRBJ1-2	CASSERKGGSRYTF	TGTGCCAGCAGTGAAAGAAAAGGGGGCAGTCGCTACACCTTC
NA	TRBV11-3	NA	TRBJ2-7	CASSPRPSGEQYF	TGTGCCAGCAGCCCTCGGCCCAGCGGCGAGCAGTACTTC
NA	TRBV19	NA	TRBJ2-3	CASAAGDTQYF	TGTGCCAGTGCGGCAGGGGATACGCAGTATTTT
NA	TRBV13	NA	TRBJ1-1	CASSLGSSLPSQKNTEAFF	TGTGCCAGCAGCTTAGGCTCGTCACTACCTTCCCAAAAGAACACTGAAGCTTTCTTT
NA	TRBV19	TRBD1	TRBJ1-1	CASSTSWTGRGAFF	TGTGCCAGTAGTACTAGTTGGACAGGGAGGGGGGCTTTCTTT
NA	TRBV7-2	NA	TRBJ1-6	CASSLARTGNSPLHF	TGTGCCAGCAGCTTAGCCCGTACAGGGAATTCACCCCTCCACTTT
NA	TRBV29-1	TRBD1	TRBJ1-3	CSVRTGGNTIYF	TGCAGCGTTCGGACAGGGGGAAACACCATATATTTT
NA	TRBV9	TRBD2	TRBJ2-3	CASSRPTSGPSTDTQYF	TGTGCCAGCAGCCGACCGACTAGCGGGCCTAGCACAGATACGCAGTATTTT
NA	TRBV7-9	TRBD1	TRBJ1-5	CASRGTGNNQPQHF	TGTGCCAGCAGAGGGACAGGGAACAATCAGCCCCAGCATTTT
NA	TRBV5-1	NA	TRBJ1-5	CASSLNLNQPQHF	TGCGCCAGCAGCTTGAACTTGAATCAGCCCCAGCATTTT
NA	TRBV5-6	NA	TRBJ2-7	CASSLGEVEQYF	TGTGCCAGCAGCTTGGGGGAGGTCGAGCAGTACTTC
NA	TRBV18	TRBD2	TRBJ2-2	CASSPRTSDPGELFF	TGTGCCAGCTCACCGCGGACTAGCGACCCCGGGGAGCTGTTTTTT
NA	TRBV7-2	TRBD2	TRBJ2-1	CALGGGALGNEQFF	TGTGCCTTGGGCGGGGGGGCCTTGGGCAATGAGCAGTTCTTC
once	TRBV11-3	TRBD1	TRBJ1-6	CASSPNRGQDSPLHF	TGTGCCAGCAGCCCGAACAGGGGTCAGGATTCACCCCTCCACTTT
NA	TRBV11-1	TRBD2	TRBJ2-3	CASSLGTSGDTDTQYF	TGTGCCAGCAGCCTCGGGACTAGCGGGGACACAGATACGCAGTATTTT
NA	TRBV14	NA	TRBJ2-1	CASSQVRVRDEQFF	TGTGCCAGCAGCCAAGTGCGGGTACGAGATGAGCAGTTCTTC
NA	TRBV6-1	TRBD2	TRBJ2-3	CARSSGGLTDTQYF	TGTGCCAGGTCGTCGGGGGGTCTGACAGATACGCAGTATTTT
NA	TRBV10-3	TRBD1	TRBJ1-2	CAITPDRGLNYGYTF	TGTGCCATCACCCCGGACAGGGGGCTAAACTATGGCTACACCTTC
NA	TRBV25-1	TRBD1	TRBJ2-7	CASGPRQGAYEQYF	TGTGCCAGCGGCCCCCGGCAGGGGGCTTACGAGCAGTACTTC